This passage covers 24 T cell receptor beta chains from one sample sequenced in a study of shared clonotypes between healthy human individuals. Naive CD8 cells lacked CD45RO, underwent positive selection for CCR7 and left out terminally differentiated effector memory CD45RA+ cells. Repertoires were generated with immunoSEQ multiplex PCR, while TCRdb's copy carries only in-frame clones and drops some. The sample has approximately 1.9 million clones, around 93% seen once. What was sequenced was naive CD8+ T cells from PBMCs. These receptors all come from a man between 18 and 35 years old in good health. Some clones in this sample may be carry-over from other donors' samples.

The chain joins TRBV11-2 to TRBJ1-1; the match to TRBD1 covers 7 bases. The CDR3 runs to 15 residues. Looked up from germline, CDR1 is SGHAT and CDR2 is FQNNGV. Unmatched junction bases numbered 7, after V lost 6 bases and J lost 0 bases. The CDR3 region is CASRQMTGLNTEAFF. The CDR3 DNA reads as TGTGCCAGCAGGCAAATGACAGGGCTGAACACTGAAGCTTTCTTT.

The chain carries TRBV4-3 and TRBJ1-1, with D possibly TRBD1 on 6 matching bases. The V end lost 0 bases, the J end lost 7 bases, and 18 bases lay between the germline ends. This CDR3 is built from 16 residues. Germline CDR1 LGHNA, CDR2 YSLEER. Here the CDR3 DNA reads TGCGCCAGCAGCCAAGATCCGCCGGGGGCGGGGAGTGAAGCTTTCTTT. It specifies CASSQDPPGAGSEAFF.

This clone was seen more than once but under ten times. Within the sample, other DNA sequences also encode this same CDR3. This chain connects TRBV28 to TRBJ1-1; no clear D. From germline, CDR1 is MDHEN and CDR2 SYDVKM. V lost 3 bases and J lost 1, with 3 bases in between. There are 12 residues in the CDR3. The CDR3 region is CASSFPNTEAFF. In DNA, the CDR3 is TGTGCCAGCAGTTTTCCGAACACTGAAGCTTTCTTT.

V is TRBV27 and J is TRBJ1-5, with D possibly being TRBD1 (5 bases). Germline V CDR1 and CDR2: MNHEY, SMNVEV (reference sequence). The length of the CDR3 is 14 residues. The germline V and J ends were trimmed by 2 bases and 2 bases, with 7 bases remaining between them. The CDR3 spells CASSLDSRNQPQHF. The CDR3 DNA reads TGTGCCAGCAGTTTAGACAGCCGCAATCAGCCCCAGCATTTT.

V gene TRBV28 combines with J gene TRBJ1-3; possibly TRBD1 for D (6 bases). The CDR3 runs to 15 residues. Germline V gene sequence: CDR1 MDHEN, CDR2 SYDVKM. V lost 4 bases, J lost 3 bases, and 13 bases lay in between. This CDR3 reads CASSYEGEVGNTIYF. CDR3 nucleotide sequence: TGTGCCAGCAGTTATGAGGGGGAAGTTGGAAACACCATATATTTT.

The V call is TRBV30, the J call TRBJ2-3; tentative D call: TRBD2 (6 bases). CDR3 length equals 14 residues. V dropped 7 bases and J dropped 5 bases, with 19 bases sitting between them. The germline V gene has CDR1 GTSNPN and CDR2 SVGIG (reference sequence). The CDR3 DNA reads as TGTGCCTCCTCGGGACTTTACACCGGAGATACGCAGTATTTT. This translates into CASSGLYTGDTQYF.

The chain couples TRBV15 to TRBJ1-3; D not resolved. The CDR3 contains 12 residues. The V end was cut by 6 bases, the J end by 0 bases, with 3 bases between. The V gene's germline CDR1 is LNHNV and CDR2 YYDKDF (reference sequence). Written as DNA, the CDR3 is TGTGCCACCAGGGACTCTGGAAACACCATATATTTT. It translates to CATRDSGNTIYF.

The rearrangement joins TRBV28 to TRBJ2-7, with TRBD2 matching 13 bases. Germline CDR1 is MDHEN and CDR2 is SYDVKM. The CDR3 has 17 amino acids. With 5 bases clipped from V and 1 base from J, the junction kept 8 bases outside the gene matches. The CDR3 nucleotides read TGTGCCAGCAGTCCCCACGCGGGACTAGCGGGATCCTACGAGCAGTACTTC. This sequence encodes CASSPHAGLAGSYEQYF.

The chain employs TRBV7-9 and TRBJ2-7, with 7 bases that match TRBD2. This CDR3 has 15 amino acids. Germline CDR1 is SEHNR and CDR2 is FQNEAQ (reference sequence). With 8 bases clipped from V and 3 bases from J, the junction kept 13 bases outside the gene matches. CDR3 residues: CASSGFGGSGYEQYF. CDR3 nucleotides: TGTGCCAGCTCAGGGTTCGGCGGGAGTGGCTACGAGCAGTACTTC.

The chain employs TRBV18 and TRBJ2-7; 7 nucleotides agree with TRBD1. The CDR3 has 15 amino acids. Germline V gives CDR1 KGHSH, CDR2 LQKENI. J gave up 3 bases and V 0 bases, and 5 bases lay outside the gene matches. CDR3 amino acids: CASSPPGQPYYEQYF. The DNA for the CDR3 is TGTGCCAGCTCACCACCGGGACAGCCGTACTACGAGCAGTACTTC.

This chain links TRBV7-2 with TRBJ2-5; D not certain. V was pared by 2 bases and J by 4 bases, with 11 bases between. The length of the CDR3 is 14 residues. Germline V lookup: CDR1 SGHTA, CDR2 FQGNSA. As DNA, the CDR3 is TGTGCCAGCAGCTTATTGGTCGGGCGAGAGACCCAGTACTTC. Encoded protein: CASSLLVGRETQYF. The entire variable domain, with the rest obtained from reference TRBV7-2 and TRBJ2-5, is as follows: GAGVSQSPSNKVTEKGKDVELRCDPISGHTALYWYRQSLGQGLEFLIYFQGNSAPDKSGLPSDRFSAERTGGSVSTLTIQRTQQEDSAVYLCASSLLVGRETQYFGPGTRLLVL.

The J gene is TRBJ1-2, the V gene TRBV14; D gene unclear. The germline V gene has CDR1 SGHDN and CDR2 FVKESK. The CDR3 totals 14 residues. V lost 0 bases and J lost 3, with 8 bases in between. The chain's CDR3 is CASSQEWQDYGYTF. As DNA, the CDR3 is TGTGCCAGCAGCCAAGAATGGCAAGACTATGGCTACACCTTC.

The V gene is TRBV7-9, the J gene TRBJ2-2; D is ambiguous. Trimming removed 5 bases from V and 4 bases from J, with 11 bases in between. CDR1 and CDR2 (germline): SEHNR, FQNEAQ (reference sequence). CDR3 length equals 14 residues. The CDR3 sequence is CASSPPVGTGELFF. CDR3 in DNA: TGTGCCAGCAGCCCCCCCGTGGGCACCGGGGAGCTGTTTTTT.

This chain uses TRBV13 with TRBJ1-4; 9 positions match TRBD1. V lost 5 bases to trimming and J lost 3 bases; unmatched junction nucleotides: 7. CDR1 and CDR2 (germline): PRHDT, FYEKMQ (reference sequence). The CDR3 totals 16 residues. CDR3 nucleotide sequence: TGTGCCAGCAGCATACAGGGGGCGCCCGCTAATGAAAAACTGTTTTTT. It codes for CASSIQGAPANEKLFF.

This chain joins TRBV13 and TRBJ2-3, with 8 bases lining up with TRBD1. J was trimmed by 0 bases and V by 5 bases; bases with no gene match: 4. CDR1 and CDR2 (germline): PRHDT, FYEKMQ (reference sequence). This CDR3 comprises 15 residues. The chain's CDR3 is CASSQRQGSTDTQYF. In nucleotides, the CDR3 is TGTGCCAGCAGCCAAAGACAGGGGAGCACAGATACGCAGTATTTT.

The V gene is TRBV19, the J gene TRBJ2-1; 10 nucleotides align to TRBD2. J gave up 2 bases and V 4 bases, and 5 bases lay outside the gene matches. CDR3 size: 16 residues. In germline, CDR1 is LNHDA, CDR2 SQIVND (reference sequence). This chain's CDR3 is CASSTGSGRTYNEQFF. CDR3 nucleotides: TGTGCCAGTAGTACCGGTAGCGGGAGGACCTACAATGAGCAGTTCTTC.

The rearrangement links TRBV6-1 to TRBJ2-7; a weak D match, TRBD2 (6 bases). Trimming took 2 bases from V and 5 from J, leaving 16 bases between them. CDR1 and CDR2 (germline): MNHNS, SASEGT. This CDR3 comprises 15 residues. The CDR3 region is CASSEPRDWIHEQYF. The CDR3 region has the DNA TGTGCCAGCAGTGAACCCCGGGACTGGATACACGAGCAGTACTTC.

The V and J genes are TRBV7-9 and TRBJ2-1, with D maybe TRBD2 (6 bases). Trimming left V 1 base short and J 4 bases short, with 14 bases between. The CDR3 has 16 residues. Germline CDR1 SEHNR, CDR2 FQNEAQ (reference sequence). CDR3 DNA: TGTGCCAGCAGCTTAGTCCCGGCGGGGAATTACAATGAGCAGTTCTTC. Amino acid sequence: CASSLVPAGNYNEQFF. Full variable domain (remainder filled in from reference TRBV7-9 and TRBJ2-1): DTGVSQNPRHKITKRGQNVTFRCDPISEHNRLYWYRQTLGQGPEFLTYFQNEAQLEKSRLLSDRFSAERPKGSFSTLEIQRTEQGDSAMYLCASSLVPAGNYNEQFFGPGTRLTVL.

The chain employs TRBV28 and TRBJ2-7; 7 nucleotides match TRBD2. After removal of 6 bases from V and 3 bases from J, the junction contained 11 bases not matched to a gene. This CDR3 has 15 residues. Germline V CDR1 and CDR2: MDHEN, SYDVKM. The CDR3, as DNA: TGTGCCAGCAGCCCCTGGGAGGGATTCCACTACGAGCAGTACTTC. The encoded protein is CASSPWEGFHYEQYF.

This clone showed up just a few times. The chain joins TRBV7-9 to TRBJ1-1; D ambiguous. The CDR3 spans 15 residues. V dropped 1 base and J dropped 1 base, with 10 bases sitting between them. Per the germline V gene, CDR1 is SEHNR and CDR2 is FQNEAQ (reference sequence). The CDR3 sequence: CASSLVLAGNTEAFF. For the CDR3, the DNA is TGTGCCAGCAGCTTAGTACTGGCAGGGAACACTGAAGCTTTCTTT. The complete variable domain, with remaining parts taken from reference TRBV7-9 and TRBJ1-1, reads DTGVSQNPRHKITKRGQNVTFRCDPISEHNRLYWYRQTLGQGPEFLTYFQNEAQLEKSRLLSDRFSAERPKGSFSTLEIQRTEQGDSAMYLCASSLVLAGNTEAFFGQGTRLTVV.

Here the CDR3 reads CASTRRGAANEKLFF. CDR3 nucleotides: TGTGCCAGCACCCGTCGAGGGGCTGCTAATGAAAAACTGTTTTTT. V and J are TRBV6-6 and TRBJ1-4, with D possibly being TRBD1 (5 bases). Deletions cut 7 bases from V and 3 bases from J, with 15 bases between. CDR1 is MNHNY, CDR2 SVGAGI, per germline (reference sequence). There are 15 residues in the CDR3.

V is TRBV5-4 and J is TRBJ2-1; D is tentatively TRBD1 or TRBD2 (5 bases each). The CDR3 is 15 amino acids. Germline values: CDR1 SGHNT, CDR2 YYREEE (reference sequence). The V gene lost 4 bases and the J gene lost 7 bases, with 18 bases spanning the gap. Written as DNA, the CDR3 is TGTGCCAGCAGCCCCGGGACCGGAGGAGATAATGAGCAGTTCTTC. This sequence encodes CASSPGTGGDNEQFF.

V is TRBV7-6 and J is TRBJ1-3, with 7 bases aligning to TRBD1. V trimming: 3 bases; J trimming: 5 bases; junction bases outside the gene matches: 10. Germline values: CDR1 SGHVS, CDR2 FNYEAQ. There are 16 residues in the CDR3. The CDR3 region is CASSFGGGAERNTIYF. As DNA, the CDR3 is TGTGCCAGCAGCTTCGGAGGGGGCGCAGAAAGAAACACCATATATTTT. Complete variable domain (other parts from reference TRBV7-6 and TRBJ1-3): GAGVSQSPRYKVTKRGQDVALRCDPISGHVSLYWYRQALGQGPEFLTYFNYEAQQDKSGLPNDRFSAERPEGSISTLTIQRTEQRDSAMYRCASSFGGGAERNTIYFGEGSWLTVV.

For the CDR3, the DNA is TGTGCCAGCAGCTACGCCCTCGGAGGCGAGCAGTACTTC. Translating gives CASSYALGGEQYF. The chain joins TRBV6-5 to TRBJ2-7; D might be TRBD2 (5 bases). V was pared by 6 bases and J by 6 bases, with 15 bases between. This CDR3 has 13 residues. Germline V CDR1 and CDR2: MNHEY, SVGAGI.